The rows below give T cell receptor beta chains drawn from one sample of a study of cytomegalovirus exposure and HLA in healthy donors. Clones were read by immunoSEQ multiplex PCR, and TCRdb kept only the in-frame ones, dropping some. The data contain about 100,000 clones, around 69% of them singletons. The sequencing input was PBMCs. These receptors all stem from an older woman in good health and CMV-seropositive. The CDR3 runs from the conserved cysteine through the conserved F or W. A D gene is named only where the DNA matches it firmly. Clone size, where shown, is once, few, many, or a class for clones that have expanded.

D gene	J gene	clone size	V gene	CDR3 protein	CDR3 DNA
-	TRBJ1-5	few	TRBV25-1	CASSQTGLNQPQHF	TGTGCCAGCAGCCAGACAGGTTTGAATCAGCCCCAGCATTTT
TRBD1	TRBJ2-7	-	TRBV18	CASSSSTGGYEQYF	TGTGCCAGCTCATCAAGCACAGGGGGCTACGAGCAGTACTTC
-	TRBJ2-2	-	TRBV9	CASSVTPREGRTGELFF	TGTGCCAGCAGCGTAACCCCACGCGAGGGCCGTACCGGGGAGCTGTTTTTT
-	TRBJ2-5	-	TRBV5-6	CASSFRGTSQETQYF	TGTGCCAGCAGCTTCAGGGGGACTAGCCAAGAGACCCAGTACTTC
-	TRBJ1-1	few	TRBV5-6	CASSTEQGTNTEAFF	TGTGCCAGCAGCACGGAACAGGGAACGAACACTGAAGCTTTCTTT
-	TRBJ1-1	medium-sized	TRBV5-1	CASHPGRTNLNTEAFF	TGCGCCAGCCACCCCGGGCGGACAAACTTGAACACTGAAGCTTTCTTT
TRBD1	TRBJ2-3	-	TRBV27	CASSLGPGTGGATDTQYF	TGTGCCAGCAGTTTGGGGCCCGGGACAGGGGGTGCCACAGATACGCAGTATTTT
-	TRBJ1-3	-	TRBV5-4	CASSLGPRGAITNTIYF	TGTGCCAGCAGCTTGGGCCCCCGGGGGGCTATAACGAACACCATATATTTT
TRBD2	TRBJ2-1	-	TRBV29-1	CSVRLALNNEQFF	TGCAGCGTTCGACTAGCGCTTAACAATGAGCAGTTCTTC
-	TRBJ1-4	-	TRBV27	CASSLSGPWEKLFF	TGTGCCAGCAGTTTATCGGGGCCTTGGGAAAAACTGTTTTTT
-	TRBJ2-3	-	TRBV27	CASSSRRARDTQYF	TGTGCCAGCAGCTCCCGCAGGGCCCGGGATACGCAGTATTTT
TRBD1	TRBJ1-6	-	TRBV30	CAWSLRDRVYTPLHF	TGTGCCTGGAGTCTCCGGGACAGGGTCTACACACCCCTCCACTTT
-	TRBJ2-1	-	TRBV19	CASSSGLQVSEQFF	TGTGCCAGTAGTTCTGGACTCCAGGTATCTGAGCAGTTCTTC
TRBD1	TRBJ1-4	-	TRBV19	CASSIRDREPWGEKLFF	TGTGCCAGTAGTATTCGGGACAGGGAACCTTGGGGTGAAAAACTGTTTTTT
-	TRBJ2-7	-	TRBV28	CASSSGDSYEQYF	TGTGCCAGCAGTTCAGGGGATTCCTACGAGCAGTACTTC
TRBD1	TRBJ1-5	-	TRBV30	CAWTPQWDREAQPQHF	TGTGCCTGGACCCCGCAGTGGGACAGGGAAGCTCAGCCCCAGCATTTT
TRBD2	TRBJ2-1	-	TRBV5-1	CASRNALAVYNEQFF	TGCGCCAGCAGAAACGCCCTAGCGGTCTACAATGAGCAGTTCTTC
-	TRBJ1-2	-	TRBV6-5	CASRQGSGYTF	TGTGCCAGCAGACAGGGATCTGGCTACACCTTC
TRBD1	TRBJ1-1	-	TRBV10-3	CAISESWGRQGSTEAFF	TGTGCCATCAGTGAGTCGTGGGGGAGACAGGGGAGCACTGAAGCTTTCTTT
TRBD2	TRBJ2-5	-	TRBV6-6	CASSRTSEGGTQYF	TGTGCCAGCAGCCGTACTAGCGAGGGTGGAACCCAGTACTTC
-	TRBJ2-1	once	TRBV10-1	CASSESRLQGYNEQFF	TGCGCCAGCAGTGAGTCGAGGCTGCAGGGGTACAATGAGCAGTTCTTC
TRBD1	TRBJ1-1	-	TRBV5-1	CASSYGQGPEAFF	TGCGCCAGCAGCTACGGACAGGGGCCTGAAGCTTTCTTT
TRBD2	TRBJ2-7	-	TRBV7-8	CASSFGLANREQYF	TGTGCCAGCAGCTTTGGACTAGCGAACCGGGAGCAGTACTTC
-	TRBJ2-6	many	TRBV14	CASSQERLSGANVLTF	TGTGCCAGCAGCCAAGAGAGGCTTTCTGGGGCCAACGTCCTGACTTTC
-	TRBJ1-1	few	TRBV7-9	CASSYTTDTEAFF	TGTGCCAGCAGCTACACGACAGACACTGAAGCTTTCTTT
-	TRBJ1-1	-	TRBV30	CAFTGLSTEAFF	TGTGCCTTTACCGGACTTAGCACTGAAGCTTTCTTT
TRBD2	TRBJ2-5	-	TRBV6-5	CASRPGLALETQYF	TGTGCCAGCAGACCCGGACTAGCTTTGGAGACCCAGTACTTC
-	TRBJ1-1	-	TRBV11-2	CASSPYRAGLIEAFF	TGTGCCAGCAGCCCCTATCGGGCAGGACTAATTGAAGCTTTCTTT
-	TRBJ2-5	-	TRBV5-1	CASSLAGVQETQYF	TGCGCCAGCAGCTTGGCAGGGGTTCAAGAGACCCAGTACTTC
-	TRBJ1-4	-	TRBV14	CASSQDRGPTRSFSTTKLFF	TGTGCCAGCAGCCAAGACCGCGGGCCGACCCGATCTTTTTCAACTACGAAACTGTTTTTT